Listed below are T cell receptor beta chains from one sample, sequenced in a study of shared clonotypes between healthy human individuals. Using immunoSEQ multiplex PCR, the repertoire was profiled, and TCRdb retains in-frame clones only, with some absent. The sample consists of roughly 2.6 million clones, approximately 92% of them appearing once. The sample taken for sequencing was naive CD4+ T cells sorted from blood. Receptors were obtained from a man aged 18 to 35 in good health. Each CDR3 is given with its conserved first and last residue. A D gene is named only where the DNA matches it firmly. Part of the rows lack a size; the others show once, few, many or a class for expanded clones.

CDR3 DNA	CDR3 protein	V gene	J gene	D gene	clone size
TGTGCCAGCACCCGACAGGGGGCCTTCGGCTACACCTTC	CASTRQGAFGYTF	TRBV27	TRBJ1-2	TRBD1	NA
TGTGCCAGCAGTTTAAGAGCGAGTTATGGCTACACCTTC	CASSLRASYGYTF	TRBV28	TRBJ1-2	NA	NA
TGTGCCAGCACCGATCAGGGGAATGAGCAGTTCTTC	CASTDQGNEQFF	TRBV6-5	TRBJ2-1	NA	NA
TGTGCCAGCAGTAGGTCCCACAATGAGCAGTTCTTC	CASSRSHNEQFF	TRBV6-5	TRBJ2-1	NA	NA
TGTGCCAGCAGCTTGGCGACAGGGTGGGGTGGAAACACCATATATTTT	CASSLATGWGGNTIYF	TRBV7-2	TRBJ1-3	TRBD1	NA
TGTGCCAGCAGCTTAATGTTGACTAGCGGGAAAGAGACCCAGTACTTC	CASSLMLTSGKETQYF	TRBV13	TRBJ2-5	TRBD2	NA
TGCGCCAGCAGTGCAGGGACAGGGGCCGGGGAGCTGTTTTTT	CASSAGTGAGELFF	TRBV10-1	TRBJ2-2	TRBD1	NA
TGTGCCTCAGGGGCATCCTCCTACGAGCAGTACTTC	CASGASSYEQYF	TRBV11-2	TRBJ2-7	NA	NA
TGTGCCAGCAGCGGACAGGGGAACGCTGAAGCTTTCTTT	CASSGQGNAEAFF	TRBV9	TRBJ1-1	TRBD1	NA
TGTGCCAGTAGTATGGGAGCAGTCATGAACACTGAAGCTTTCTTT	CASSMGAVMNTEAFF	TRBV19	TRBJ1-1	NA	NA
TGTGCCAGCAGTGGACAGTTTAATTCACCCCTCCACTTT	CASSGQFNSPLHF	TRBV27	TRBJ1-6	NA	NA
TGTGCCAGCAGCCCCCCTGGGGGCCCCTACGAGCAGTACTTC	CASSPPGGPYEQYF	TRBV9	TRBJ2-7	NA	NA
TGTGCCAGCAGTCCTGAAGGACTAAGGAGAGAGACCCAGTACTTC	CASSPEGLRRETQYF	TRBV5-5	TRBJ2-5	NA	NA
TGTGCCAGCGAAACACCTTACGAGCAGTACTTC	CASETPYEQYF	TRBV6-5	TRBJ2-7	NA	NA
TGTGCCAGCAGTGACGAGGGGGCGCGAATGGATACGCAGTATTTT	CASSDEGARMDTQYF	TRBV6-4	TRBJ2-3	TRBD1	NA
TGTGCCAGCAAGGCGGGACAGATAGCTAACTATGGCTACACCTTC	CASKAGQIANYGYTF	TRBV5-6	TRBJ1-2	TRBD1	NA
TGTGCCAGCAGTTACCTACAGGGGCGGGGCGGGGAGCTGTTTTTT	CASSYLQGRGGELFF	TRBV6-5	TRBJ2-2	NA	NA
TGTGCCATCAGCGACAGGGTCCGTCAGGCCGGGGAGCTGTTTTTT	CAISDRVRQAGELFF	TRBV10-3	TRBJ2-2	TRBD1	NA
TGTGCCAGCAGTAGCGGGACCGGGGAGCTGTTTTTT	CASSSGTGELFF	TRBV2	TRBJ2-2	NA	NA
TGTGCCAGCAGCCCCCAAGGGGACAAGAACACTGAAGCTTTCTTT	CASSPQGDKNTEAFF	TRBV11-2	TRBJ1-1	NA	NA
TGTGCCAGCAGGCCCACCGGGATTGAAAAACTGTTTTTT	CASRPTGIEKLFF	TRBV27	TRBJ1-4	NA	NA
TGCGCCAGCAGCTTGGGATCCCTGAGGGGCAGCTATGGCTACACCTTC	CASSLGSLRGSYGYTF	TRBV5-1	TRBJ1-2	NA	NA
TGTGCCAGCGAGTCCTCTGGAAACACCATATATTTT	CASESSGNTIYF	TRBV6-5	TRBJ1-3	NA	NA
TGTGCCAGCAATCAAGGGGCCTATGGCTACACCTTC	CASNQGAYGYTF	TRBV2	TRBJ1-2	NA	NA
TGCGCCAGCAGCCAAATAGCGGGGCAAGAGACCCAGTACTTC	CASSQIAGQETQYF	TRBV4-3	TRBJ2-5	TRBD2	NA
TGTGCCAGCAGCAAAGTACCCGGGACAGGGCCGTCCTCCCAAAGCTCTGGGGCCAACGTCCTGACTTTC	CASSKVPGTGPSSQSSGANVLTF	TRBV21-1	TRBJ2-6	NA	NA
TGTGCCAGCAGTTTATCAGGGTCCGTTGCATATAGCAATCAGCCCCAGCATTTT	CASSLSGSVAYSNQPQHF	TRBV27	TRBJ1-5	NA	NA
TGTGCCAGCGGCTTAGACCAGGGGGCCAAGTACGAGCAGTACTTC	CASGLDQGAKYEQYF	TRBV7-6	TRBJ2-7	TRBD1	NA
TGTGCCTACGAGGAAGGGGGCAATCAGCCCCAGCATTTT	CAYEEGGNQPQHF	TRBV30	TRBJ1-5	NA	NA
TGTGCCAGCAGTTTAGTGGGAGTAGGGGGCACTGAAGCTTTCTTT	CASSLVGVGGTEAFF	TRBV28	TRBJ1-1	NA	NA
TGTGCCAGCAGCGCCGGACTGTTGAGGACCTTC	CASSAGLLRTF	TRBV5-4	TRBJ1-2	NA	NA
TGTGCCAGCAGCTGGGCCAGACTAGAGCCGATAGATACGCAGTATTTT	CASSWARLEPIDTQYF	TRBV7-2	TRBJ2-3	NA	NA
TGTGCCAATGAAAGAGTGGTGGTGCACGAAAAACTGTTTTTT	CANERVVVHEKLFF	TRBV19	TRBJ1-4	NA	NA
TGTGCCAGCAGCTTAGCGGGGGTCTACGAGCAGTACTTC	CASSLAGVYEQYF	TRBV7-2	TRBJ2-7	NA	once
TGTGCCAGCTCCGAAAATGGGGGCGTGAAGACCCAGTACTTC	CASSENGGVKTQYF	TRBV18	TRBJ2-5	NA	NA
TGTGCCATCCAGACGGCCACCGGACAGCCCCAGCATTTT	CAIQTATGQPQHF	TRBV2	TRBJ1-5	NA	NA
TGTGCCAGCAGTACCGCGTCGGCGGGGAACACTGAAGCTTTCTTT	CASSTASAGNTEAFF	TRBV6-5	TRBJ1-1	NA	NA
TGCGCCAGCAGCTTAGGGGGTCTCGGTAATTCACCCCTCCACTTT	CASSLGGLGNSPLHF	TRBV5-1	TRBJ1-6	NA	NA
TGTGCCAGCTCACCTCCCGGCCCGGGGGCCTACGAGCAGTACTTC	CASSPPGPGAYEQYF	TRBV18	TRBJ2-7	NA	NA
TGTGCCAGCAGAGACAGGGCGGGGGGGGAGCTGTTTTTT	CASRDRAGGELFF	TRBV7-8	TRBJ2-2	NA	once
TGTGCCAGCAGCACGGGACAGGGAGAGACCCAGTACTTC	CASSTGQGETQYF	TRBV6-5	TRBJ2-5	TRBD1	NA
TGCGCCAGCAGCTCTAGCGGGGGCTACAATGAGCAGTTCTTC	CASSSSGGYNEQFF	TRBV5-1	TRBJ2-1	TRBD2	once
TGTGCCAGTAGTTTAGGGACTAGCAGGAGGGAGACCCAGTACTTC	CASSLGTSRRETQYF	TRBV19	TRBJ2-5	TRBD2	NA
TGTGCCAGCGTGGACAGGAGGACTGAAGCTTTCTTT	CASVDRRTEAFF	TRBV6-5	TRBJ1-1	TRBD1	NA
TGTGCCACCAGTGACGGGGGGCTCGGGGCCAACGTCCTGACTTTC	CATSDGGLGANVLTF	TRBV6-1	TRBJ2-6	NA	NA
TGCGCCAGCAGCCAAGCCACGGGAGATACGCAGTATTTT	CASSQATGDTQYF	TRBV4-3	TRBJ2-3	NA	NA
TGTGCCAGCAGTGTATACGTCTCCCGGTTGGGCAATGAGCAGTTCTTC	CASSVYVSRLGNEQFF	TRBV2	TRBJ2-1	NA	NA
TGTGCCAGCAGTTTAAGGTCGGGCCGTGGGGTAAAGGAGACCCAGTACTTC	CASSLRSGRGVKETQYF	TRBV28	TRBJ2-5	NA	NA
TGCGCCAGCAGCCGTCGACCGGGACAGGGAATGCAAGAGACCCAGTACTTC	CASSRRPGQGMQETQYF	TRBV5-1	TRBJ2-5	TRBD1	NA
TGTGCCACCAGCAGGGCGATTCCCGGGGACCAAAACATTCAGTACTTC	CATSRAIPGDQNIQYF	TRBV15	TRBJ2-4	NA	once
TGTGCCAGCGACGCCGGGGGGCTTGGCGAGCAGTACTTC	CASDAGGLGEQYF	TRBV25-1	TRBJ2-7	NA	NA
TGTGCCAGCAGCTCCGAGCCGACAGGGTTGCGTGAGCAGTACTTC	CASSSEPTGLREQYF	TRBV7-9	TRBJ2-7	TRBD1	NA